A single sample is the source of the 17 T cell receptor beta chains below, sequenced in a study of T cell responses to AZD1222 COVID-19 vaccine. Method: immunoSEQ multiplex PCR; TCRdb's copy keeps in-frame clones and lacks some. Of around 150,000 clones in the sample, 92% were seen once. Here the sequenced sample was peripheral blood, taken 28 days after the second AZD1222 dose. Receptors were obtained from an adult who received the AZD1222 COVID-19 vaccine.

This clone has just one count. This chain connects TRBV24-1 to TRBJ1-5; 7 positions match TRBD1. There are 14 residues in the CDR3. Germline lookup yields CDR1 KGHDR and CDR2 SFDVKD. The V segment lost 7 bases and the J segment 3 bases; nucleotides outside the gene matches: 5. This CDR3 is CATSGGQNNQPQHF. The CDR3, as DNA: TGTGCCACCAGCGGGGGACAGAACAATCAGCCCCAGCATTTT.

The chain is built from TRBV3-1 (or the pseudogene TRBV3-2) and TRBJ2-5, with 14 bases lining up with TRBD2. The V gene end was trimmed by 1 base and the J gene end by 1 base; junction bases not matched to a gene: 5. CDR1 LGHDT and CDR2 YNNKEL come from the germline V gene (reference sequence). This CDR3 contains 18 residues. The CDR3 DNA reads as TGTGCCAGCAGCCAAGGACTAGCGGGAGGGGGGTTCCAAGAGACCCAGTACTTC. Translating it yields CASSQGLAGGGFQETQYF.

The rearrangement joins TRBV4-2 to TRBJ1-2, with TRBD1 as a possible D gene (5 bases). The length of the CDR3 is 16 residues. V lost 1 base to trimming and J lost 0 bases, with 12 bases between them. Germline V CDR1 and CDR2: LGHNA, YNFKEQ. CDR3 coding DNA: TGTGCCAGCAGCCAAGGTCTCCAGGGCGCTAACTATGGCTACACCTTC. Protein product: CASSQGLQGANYGYTF.

The CDR3 nucleotides read TGCGCCAGCAGCCAGGACGACAGGGCTAGCGAGAGCTCCTACAATGAGCAGTTCTTC. Amino acid sequence: CASSQDDRASESSYNEQFF. This rearrangement joins TRBV4-1 to TRBJ2-1, with D possibly TRBD1 on 7 matching bases. The CDR3 loop spans 19 amino acids. Between the trimmed V and J ends, which lost 3 bases and 0 bases, there was a span of 21 bases. Germline V gene data show CDR1 as MGHRA and CDR2 as YSYEKL.

The CDR3 nucleotides read TGTGCCAGCAGCCTTACTGGGGCCAACGTCCTGACTTTC. Amino acid sequence: CASSLTGANVLTF. The V gene is TRBV14, the J gene TRBJ2-6; unclear D gene. The CDR3 contains 13 residues. Germline V gene sequence: CDR1 SGHDN, CDR2 FVKESK. Trimming stripped 4 bases from V and 2 bases from J, with 3 bases between.

The chain carries TRBV18 and TRBJ1-1; weak D call: TRBD1 (5 bases). Trimming cost V 9 bases and J 0 bases, with 14 bases left between them. The CDR3 contains 14 residues. Germline V gene lookup returns CDR1 KGHSH and CDR2 LQKENI. CDR3 protein: CASSMGGVNTEAFF. As DNA, the CDR3 is TGTGCCAGTTCCATGGGGGGGGTGAACACTGAAGCTTTCTTT.

This chain uses TRBV14 with TRBJ2-3; tentatively, D is TRBD2 (6 bases). CDR1 and CDR2 (germline): SGHDN, FVKESK. This CDR3 is built from 12 residues. Trimming took 2 bases from V and 10 from J, leaving 10 bases between them. CDR3 bases: TGTGCCAGCAGCCAATCTAGCGCCCCGCAGTATTTT. Amino acids: CASSQSSAPQYF.

The chain uses TRBV28 and TRBJ2-7; 12 bases are shared with TRBD2. Germline-derived CDR1 and CDR2 are MDHEN and SYDVKM. CDR3 length: 17 amino acids. Trimming took 4 bases from V and 3 from J; bases not matched to a gene: 10. The CDR3 region is CASSSPASGRGLYEQYF. CDR3 DNA: TGTGCCAGCAGTTCCCCCGCTAGCGGGAGGGGGCTCTACGAGCAGTACTTC.

This clone was seen once. This rearrangement joins TRBV6-6 to TRBJ2-1; 7 nucleotides align to TRBD2. CDR1 is MNHNY, CDR2 SVGAGI, per germline (reference sequence). Trimming removed 8 bases from V and 7 bases from J; junction bases left unmatched: 5. The length of the CDR3 is 12 residues. The CDR3 here is CASGGSGNEQFF. CDR3 nucleotides: TGTGCCAGCGGCGGGAGTGGGAATGAGCAGTTCTTC.

The genes are TRBV20-1 and TRBJ1-1, with no clear D. V gave up 1 base and J gave up 7 bases, with 7 bases separating them. Germline V gene sequence: CDR1 DFQATT, CDR2 SNEGSKA (reference sequence). The CDR3 sequence is 11 residues long. CDR3 in amino acids: CSARAGGEAFF. CDR3 in DNA: TGCAGTGCTAGAGCAGGTGGTGAAGCTTTCTTT.

The V gene is TRBV10-1, the J gene TRBJ2-7, with 10 bases identical to TRBD1. This CDR3 is 20 amino acids long. Per the germline V gene, CDR1 is WNHNN and CDR2 is SYGVQD (reference sequence). V shed 5 bases and J 3 bases; nucleotides not matched to a gene: 22. The CDR3 sequence: CASSPGTGADGLAAFYEQYF. CDR3 coding DNA: TGCGCCAGCAGTCCCGGGACAGGGGCCGATGGGCTAGCGGCCTTCTACGAGCAGTACTTC.

V usage is TRBV15 and J usage is TRBJ1-2; no clear D gene. The CDR3 is made up of 12 amino acids. Germline V gives CDR1 LNHNV, CDR2 YYDKDF (reference sequence). V was pared by 0 bases and J by 8 bases, with 7 bases between. The CDR3, as DNA: TGTGCCACCAGCAGAGACCATCGGGGCTACACCTTC. Translating it yields CATSRDHRGYTF.

The chain has TRBV27 and TRBJ2-7, with 7 bases identical to TRBD1. Looked up from germline, CDR1 is MNHEY and CDR2 is SMNVEV (reference sequence). The CDR3 length is 14 residues. The ends lost 5 bases at V and 0 bases at J; junction bases unmatched: 4. The CDR3 is CASSPGQSSYEQYF. CDR3 bases: TGTGCCAGCAGTCCGGGACAGAGCTCCTACGAGCAGTACTTC.

This chain connects TRBV11-3 to TRBJ1-1; D is ambiguous. The CDR3 totals 13 residues. Trimming removed 7 bases at V and 1 base at J, with 10 bases between. The germline V gene has CDR1 SGHNT and CDR2 YENEEA. This CDR3 reads CASNPRTNTEAFF. In DNA form, the CDR3 reads TGTGCCAGCAACCCCAGGACGAACACTGAAGCTTTCTTT. Supplemented by reference TRBV11-3 and TRBJ1-1, the full variable domain reads EAGVVQSPRYKIIEKKQPVAFWCNPISGHNTLYWYLQNLGQGPELLIRYENEEAVDDSQLPKDRFSAERLKGVDSTLKIQPAELGDSAVYLCASNPRTNTEAFFGQGTRLTVV.

The chain has TRBV30 and TRBJ1-2; 7 nucleotides match TRBD1. The CDR3 is made up of 12 amino acids. V lost 5 bases to trimming and J lost 8 bases; unmatched junction nucleotides: 8. Germline V lookup: CDR1 GTSNPN, CDR2 SVGIG (reference sequence). CDR3 sequence: CAWGRQGLGYTF. For the CDR3, the DNA is TGTGCCTGGGGCCGACAGGGTCTCGGCTACACCTTC.

This chain joins TRBV24-1 and TRBJ1-5; 8 bases fit TRBD1. V lost 4 bases to trimming and J lost 6 bases; unmatched junction nucleotides: 7. The CDR3 length is 15 residues. The germline V gene has CDR1 KGHDR and CDR2 SFDVKD. The CDR3 region is CATSDPGGPGQPQHF. The CDR3 region has the DNA TGTGCCACCAGTGACCCAGGGGGCCCCGGTCAGCCCCAGCATTTT.

The V gene is TRBV27, the J gene TRBJ1-5; D unclear. CDR1 is MNHEY and CDR2 is SMNVEV in the germline V gene (reference sequence). There are 13 residues in the CDR3. The V gene lost 3 bases and the J gene lost 4 bases, with 7 bases spanning the gap. CDR3 in DNA: TGTGCCAGCAGTTTTTCTAGAAATCAGCCCCAGCATTTT. It is translated as CASSFSRNQPQHF.